Sequencing of this T cell receptor (beta chain) was carried out in a study of shared clonotypes between healthy human individuals. With regard to this clone: The target antigen is unknown. Different DNA sequences within this sample yield the same CDR3.

General observations from the study: The study sampled only blood, and tissue repertoires likely differ.

Sequencing was performed with immunoSEQ multiplex PCR; in TCRdb, only in-frame clones are kept and a portion is missing. Of about 2.4 million clones listed, roughly 93% were seen once; the top ten hold 0.36%. The sequence came from a man aged 18 to 35 in good health. Some clones in this sample may be carry-over from other donors' samples. The sequencing sample was made of naive CD4+ T cells from PBMCs. Specified subset: CD45RA+ positively selected.

The CDR3 spells CASSEGQGSYGYTF. In nucleotides, the CDR3 is TGTGCCAGCAGTGAGGGACAGGGGTCCTATGGCTACACCTTC. The rearrangement uses TRBV6-1 and TRBJ1-2; 10 bases align to TRBD1. Germline V CDR1 and CDR2: MNHNS, SASEGT. V lost 3 bases to trimming and J lost 4 bases; unmatched junction nucleotides: 2. CDR3 size: 14 residues.